The text below deals with one TCR beta chain. The data derive from a study of cytomegalovirus exposure and HLA in healthy donors. PCR amplification relied on 60 Vbeta primers (plus 13 Jbeta primers). The assay was immunoSEQ multiplex PCR, and TCRdb's table has in-frame clones only and misses some. The sample includes about 59,000 clones, 83% seen only once; the top ten take 1.5% to 2%. Specimen: PBMCs. The sequence came from a human donor in good health.

CDR3 residues: CASSPISRGQETQYF. CDR3 bases: TGTGCCAGCAGTCCCATCTCCAGGGGTCAAGAGACCCAGTACTTC. This chain links TRBV28 with TRBJ2-5; a weak D match, TRBD1 (6 bases). CDR3 length equals 15 residues. The V end lost 5 bases, the J end lost 2 bases, and 15 bases lay between the germline ends. CDR1 and CDR2 (germline): MDHEN, SYDVKM.